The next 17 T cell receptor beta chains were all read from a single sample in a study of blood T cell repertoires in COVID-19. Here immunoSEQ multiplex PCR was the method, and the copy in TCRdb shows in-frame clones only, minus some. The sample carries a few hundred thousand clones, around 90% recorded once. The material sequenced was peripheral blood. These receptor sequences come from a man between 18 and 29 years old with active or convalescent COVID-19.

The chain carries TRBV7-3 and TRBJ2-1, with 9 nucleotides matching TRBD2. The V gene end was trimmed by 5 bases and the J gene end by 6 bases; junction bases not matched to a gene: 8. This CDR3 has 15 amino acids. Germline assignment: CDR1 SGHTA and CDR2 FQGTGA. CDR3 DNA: TGTGCCAGCAGCCCCGATGGTAGCGGGAGCAATGAGCAGTTCTTC. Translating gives CASSPDGSGSNEQFF.

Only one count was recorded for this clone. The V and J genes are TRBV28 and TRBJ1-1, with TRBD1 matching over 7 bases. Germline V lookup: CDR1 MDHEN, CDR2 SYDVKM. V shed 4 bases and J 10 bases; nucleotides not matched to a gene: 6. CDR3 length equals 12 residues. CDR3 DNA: TGTGCCAGCAGTTCCTTACAGGGGCGAGCTTTCTTT. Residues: CASSSLQGRAFF. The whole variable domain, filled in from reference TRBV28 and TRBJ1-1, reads DVKVTQSSRYLVKRTGEKVFLECVQDMDHENMFWYRQDPGLGLRLIYFSYDVKMKEKGDIPEGYSVSREKKERFSLILESASTNQTSMYLCASSSLQGRAFFGQGTRLTVV.

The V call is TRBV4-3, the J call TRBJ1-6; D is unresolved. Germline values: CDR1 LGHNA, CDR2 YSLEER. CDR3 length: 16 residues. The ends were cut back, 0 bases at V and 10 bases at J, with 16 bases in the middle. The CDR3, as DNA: TGCGCCAGCAGCCAAGAAGCCAGAGGTAATTTGTCACCCCTCCACTTT. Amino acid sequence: CASSQEARGNLSPLHF.

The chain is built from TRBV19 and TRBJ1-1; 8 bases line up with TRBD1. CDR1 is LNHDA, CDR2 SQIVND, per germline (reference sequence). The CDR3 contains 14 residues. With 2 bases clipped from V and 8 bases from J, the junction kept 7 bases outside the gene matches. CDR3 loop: CASSIFHGQGEAFF. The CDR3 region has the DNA TGTGCCAGTAGTATATTCCATGGACAGGGAGAAGCTTTCTTT.

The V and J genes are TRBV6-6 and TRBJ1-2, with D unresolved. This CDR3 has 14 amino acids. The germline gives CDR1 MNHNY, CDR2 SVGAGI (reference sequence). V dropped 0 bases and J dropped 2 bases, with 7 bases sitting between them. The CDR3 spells CASSYSWENYGYTF. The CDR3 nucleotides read TGTGCCAGCAGTTACTCGTGGGAGAACTATGGCTACACCTTC.

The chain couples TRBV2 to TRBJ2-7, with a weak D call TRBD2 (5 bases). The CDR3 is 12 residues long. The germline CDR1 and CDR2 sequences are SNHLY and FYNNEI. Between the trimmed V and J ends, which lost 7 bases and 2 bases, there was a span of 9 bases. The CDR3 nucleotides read TGTGCCAGCAAGGAGGTCCCCTACGAGCAGTACTTC. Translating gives CASKEVPYEQYF.

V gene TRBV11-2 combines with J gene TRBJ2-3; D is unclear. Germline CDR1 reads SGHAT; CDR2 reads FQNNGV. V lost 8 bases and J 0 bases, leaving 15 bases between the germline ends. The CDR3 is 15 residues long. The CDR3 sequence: CASRSPTQSTDTQYF. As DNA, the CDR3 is TGTGCCAGCCGATCCCCGACACAAAGCACAGATACGCAGTATTTT.

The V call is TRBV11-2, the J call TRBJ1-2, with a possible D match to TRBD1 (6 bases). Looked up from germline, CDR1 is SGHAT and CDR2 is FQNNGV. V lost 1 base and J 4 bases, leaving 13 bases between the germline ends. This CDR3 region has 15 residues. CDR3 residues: CASSLAYGDTYGYTF. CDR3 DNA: TGTGCCAGCAGCTTAGCGTATGGGGACACCTATGGCTACACCTTC.

The CDR3 sequence is CASSRTSGGYNEQFF. DNA for the CDR3: TGTGCCAGCAGCAGGACTAGCGGGGGGTACAATGAGCAGTTCTTC. The chain carries TRBV7-8 and TRBJ2-1; the match to TRBD2 covers 14 bases. CDR1 SGHVS and CDR2 FQNEAQ come from the germline V gene. V shed 5 bases and J 4 bases; nucleotides not matched to a gene: 1. This CDR3 comprises 15 residues.

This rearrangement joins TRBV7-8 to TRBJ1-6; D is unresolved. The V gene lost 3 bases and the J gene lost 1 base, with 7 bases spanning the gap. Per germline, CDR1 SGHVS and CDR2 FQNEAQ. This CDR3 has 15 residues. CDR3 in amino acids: CASSFRESYNSPLHF. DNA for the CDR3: TGTGCCAGCAGCTTCCGGGAGTCCTATAATTCACCCCTCCACTTT.

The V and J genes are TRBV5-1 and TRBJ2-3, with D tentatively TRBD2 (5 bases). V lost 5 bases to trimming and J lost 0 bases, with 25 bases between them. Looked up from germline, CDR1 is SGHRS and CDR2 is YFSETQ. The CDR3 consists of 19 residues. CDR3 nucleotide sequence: TGCGCCAGCAGTGCCGGTACCGGGTCGAGGGCGCTGAGCACAGATACGCAGTATTTT. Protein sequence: CASSAGTGSRALSTDTQYF.

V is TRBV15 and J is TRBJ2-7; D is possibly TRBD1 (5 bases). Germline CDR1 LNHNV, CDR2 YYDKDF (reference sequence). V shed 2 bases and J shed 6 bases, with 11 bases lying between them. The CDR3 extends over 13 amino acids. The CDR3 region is CATSRHPGFEQYF. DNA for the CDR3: TGTGCCACCAGCAGACACCCAGGGTTCGAGCAGTACTTC.

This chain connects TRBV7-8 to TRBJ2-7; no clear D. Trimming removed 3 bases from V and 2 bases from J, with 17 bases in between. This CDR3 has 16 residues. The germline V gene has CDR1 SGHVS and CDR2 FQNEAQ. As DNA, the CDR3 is TGTGCCAGCAGCTTCCGCGGTCCCCCGGAACCCTACGAGCAGTACTTC. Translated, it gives CASSFRGPPEPYEQYF.

This CDR3 is CASRKDRVEETQYF. As DNA, the CDR3 is TGTGCCAGCAGGAAGGACAGGGTGGAAGAGACCCAGTACTTC. The V gene is TRBV2, the J gene TRBJ2-5, with TRBD1 identical over 8 bases. This CDR3 spans 14 amino acids. The ends lost 6 bases at V and 3 bases at J; junction bases unmatched: 6. Germline values: CDR1 SNHLY, CDR2 FYNNEI.

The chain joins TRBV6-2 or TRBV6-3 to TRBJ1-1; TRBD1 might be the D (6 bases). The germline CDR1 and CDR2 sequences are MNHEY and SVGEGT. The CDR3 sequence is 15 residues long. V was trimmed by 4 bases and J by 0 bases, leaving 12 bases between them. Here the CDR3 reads CASSFTTGVNTEAFF. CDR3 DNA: TGTGCCAGCAGTTTCACGACAGGAGTGAACACTGAAGCTTTCTTT.

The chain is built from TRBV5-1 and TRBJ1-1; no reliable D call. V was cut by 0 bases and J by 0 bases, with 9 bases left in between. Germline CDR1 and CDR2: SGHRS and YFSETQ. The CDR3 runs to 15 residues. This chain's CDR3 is CASSLGGVLNTEAFF. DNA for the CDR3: TGCGCCAGCAGCTTGGGAGGAGTATTGAACACTGAAGCTTTCTTT.

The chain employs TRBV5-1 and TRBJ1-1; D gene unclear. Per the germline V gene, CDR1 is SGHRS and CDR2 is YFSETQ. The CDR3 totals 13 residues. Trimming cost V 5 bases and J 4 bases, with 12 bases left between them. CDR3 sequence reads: CASRSLSSTEAFF. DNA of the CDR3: TGCGCCAGCAGATCTCTGTCGTCCACTGAAGCTTTCTTT.